What follows are 24 T cell receptor beta chains derived from one specimen sequenced in a study of identifying expanded T cells in peripheral blood. This table comes from immunoSEQ multiplex PCR, and its TCRdb copy is limited to in-frame clones, with some not included. The sample holds some 93,000 clones; 88% are singletons and the top ten take approximately 5%. The sample consisted of blood. The source of these receptors is a person aged 18 to 70 in good health.

This chain uses TRBV7-2 with TRBJ1-1; weak D call: TRBD1 (5 bases). V was pared by 5 bases and J by 1 base, with 14 bases between. Per germline, CDR1 SGHTA and CDR2 FQGNSA. CDR3 length: 15 amino acids. The CDR3 sequence is CASSPPDRQNTEAFF. The DNA of the CDR3 is TGTGCCAGCAGCCCCCCCGACAGACAGAACACTGAAGCTTTCTTT.

The chain has TRBV6-5 and TRBJ1-4, with D possibly TRBD1 on 5 matching bases. Germline V gives CDR1 MNHEY, CDR2 SVGAGI. Trimming left V 5 bases short and J 3 bases short, with 10 bases between. CDR3 length: 14 amino acids. The chain's CDR3 is CASSPGLANEKLFF. CDR3 sequence (DNA): TGTGCCAGCAGTCCAGGGTTGGCTAATGAAAAACTGTTTTTT.

This rearrangement joins TRBV19 to TRBJ1-6, with 9 bases matching TRBD1. V was pared by 6 bases and J by 8 bases, with 8 bases of the junction left unmatched. In germline, CDR1 is LNHDA, CDR2 SQIVND (reference sequence). This CDR3 has 15 amino acids. As DNA, the CDR3 is TGTGCCAGTAGCCAGGGACAGGGCACGGATTCACCCCTCCACTTT. Translating it yields CASSQGQGTDSPLHF.

The rearrangement links TRBV5-1 to TRBJ2-7; maybe TRBD1 (6 bases). V gave up 0 bases and J gave up 0 bases, with 10 bases separating them. The CDR3 loop spans 15 amino acids. The V gene's germline CDR1 is SGHRS and CDR2 YFSETQ. The CDR3 sequence: CASSLVAGDSYEQYF. Here the CDR3 DNA reads TGCGCCAGCAGCTTGGTGGCAGGGGACTCCTACGAGCAGTACTTC.

This clone showed up just once. The gene calls are TRBV5-6 and TRBJ1-4, with D tentatively TRBD1 (5 bases). Trimming shortened V by 1 base and J by 4 bases, and 17 bases separated the two germline ends. CDR3 length equals 17 residues. Germline lookup yields CDR1 SGHDT and CDR2 YYEEEE. The CDR3 protein is CASSLMGVRAGNEKLFF. In DNA, the CDR3 is TGTGCCAGCAGCTTGATGGGGGTAAGGGCAGGTAATGAAAAACTGTTTTTT.

The genes are TRBV6-5 and TRBJ1-2; tentative D call: TRBD1 (5 bases). Trimming shortened V by 3 bases and J by 8 bases, and 13 bases separated the two germline ends. The CDR3 loop spans 13 amino acids. CDR1 and CDR2 (germline): MNHEY, SVGAGI. The CDR3 DNA reads as TGTGCCAGCAGTTATCAGGGAAGACGGGGCTACACCTTC. Protein: CASSYQGRRGYTF.

The rearrangement joins TRBV4-1 to TRBJ1-1, with D possibly being TRBD1 (6 bases). The germline V gene encodes CDR1 MGHRA and CDR2 YSYEKL. The V end lost 4 bases, the J end lost 5 bases, and 20 bases lay between the germline ends. The CDR3 is made up of 16 amino acids. DNA for the CDR3: TGCGCCAGCAGCCGAGCTAGGGGGGCTTTGGAGACTGAAGCTTTCTTT. This sequence encodes CASSRARGALETEAFF.

The genes are TRBV18 and TRBJ2-7; 8 bases map to TRBD2. This CDR3 has 16 amino acids. V was clipped by 6 bases and J by 0 bases; unmatched bases: 10. Germline V gene lookup returns CDR1 KGHSH and CDR2 LQKENI. DNA for the CDR3: TGTGCCAGCTCTCCGGGGGGGGTCAGAAGCTCCTACGAGCAGTACTTC. It specifies CASSPGGVRSSYEQYF.

This clone was counted once. V gene TRBV2 combines with J gene TRBJ1-3; no reliable D call. CDR1 is SNHLY and CDR2 is FYNNEI in the germline V gene. This CDR3 has 13 residues. V was cut by 8 bases and J by 3 bases, with 11 bases left in between. The CDR3 spells CASYLDGGNTIYF. CDR3 DNA: TGTGCCAGCTACCTGGATGGTGGAAACACCATATATTTT.

This clone appeared once. V and J are TRBV9 and TRBJ1-3, with no clear D. Trimming removed 4 bases at V and 0 bases at J, with 11 bases between. Germline V gene sequence: CDR1 SGDLS, CDR2 YYNGEE. This CDR3 contains 15 residues. The CDR3 loop reads CASSLQGYSGNTIYF. The CDR3 DNA is TGTGCCAGCAGCCTCCAAGGGTACTCTGGAAACACCATATATTTT.

The chain couples TRBV9 to TRBJ2-5; 10 bases agree with TRBD2. J was trimmed by 5 bases and V by 4 bases; bases with no gene match: 11. Germline CDR1 is SGDLS and CDR2 is YYNGEE. The CDR3 contains 16 residues. The CDR3 DNA follows: TGTGCCAGCAGCTCATATAGCGGGGGGACCGCGGAGACCCAGTACTTC. The encoded protein is CASSSYSGGTAETQYF.

The chain employs TRBV4-1 and TRBJ1-6; D is uncertain. Germline lookup yields CDR1 MGHRA and CDR2 YSYEKL. CDR3 length: 14 amino acids. The V and J ends lost 5 bases and 5 bases respectively, with 10 bases between them. CDR3: CASSIDGNNSPLHF. The CDR3 nucleotides are TGCGCCAGCAGCATCGACGGCAATAATTCACCCCTCCACTTT.

This rearrangement joins TRBV2 to TRBJ1-1, with 7 bases that match TRBD1. Germline V gives CDR1 SNHLY, CDR2 FYNNEI. This CDR3 contains 14 residues. V dropped 6 bases and J dropped 3; count of bases not matched to a gene: 7. The CDR3, as DNA: TGTGCCAGCAGGGGACAGAGTATTTACACTGAAGCTTTCTTT. It translates to CASRGQSIYTEAFF.

CDR3 in amino acids: CASSQGGPGGVYEQYF. Written as DNA, the CDR3 is TGCGCCAGCAGCCAAGGTGGTCCAGGGGGCGTTTACGAGCAGTACTTC. The rearrangement links TRBV4-1 to TRBJ2-7, with TRBD1 matching over 8 bases. Unmatched junction bases numbered 9, after V lost 1 base and J lost 4 bases. In germline, CDR1 is MGHRA, CDR2 YSYEKL. This CDR3 spans 16 amino acids.

The V call is TRBV5-1, the J call TRBJ2-7; TRBD2 matches 12 bases. CDR1 and CDR2 (germline): SGHRS, YFSETQ. The trim removed 4 bases at V and 2 bases at J, leaving 19 bases unmatched. This CDR3 comprises 20 residues. CDR3 protein: CASSRDNRTSGRLPTYEQYF. CDR3 nucleotide sequence: TGCGCCAGCAGCCGGGACAACAGAACTAGCGGGAGGTTACCGACCTACGAGCAGTACTTC.

V usage is TRBV6-5 and J usage is TRBJ1-4; maybe TRBD1 (5 bases). The germline V gene has CDR1 MNHEY and CDR2 SVGAGI. The CDR3 loop spans 11 amino acids. The CDR3: CGPTTLEGVFF. For the CDR3, the DNA is TGTGGGCCCACAACTCTCGAAGGGGTGTTTTTT.

The chain uses TRBV27 and TRBJ1-6; no reliable D call. This CDR3 is built from 13 residues. V was trimmed by 2 bases and J by 5 bases, leaving 4 bases between them. Germline V gives CDR1 MNHEY, CDR2 SMNVEV (reference sequence). The CDR3 region is CASSLMDNSPLHF. CDR3 in DNA: TGTGCCAGCAGTTTAATGGATAATTCACCCCTCCACTTT.

J is TRBJ2-1 and V is TRBV7-9, with D uncertain. CDR3 length: 17 amino acids. The V gene's germline CDR1 is SEHNR and CDR2 FQNEAQ (reference sequence). Trimming pared 3 bases from V and 0 bases from J, leaving 15 bases between. CDR3 sequence: CASSFRSTSVSYNEQFF. The CDR3 nucleotides read TGTGCCAGCAGCTTCAGATCTACGTCTGTCTCCTACAATGAGCAGTTCTTC. The full variable domain, rest sourced from reference TRBV7-9 and TRBJ2-1, is DTGVSQNPRHKITKRGQNVTFRCDPISEHNRLYWYRQTLGQGPEFLTYFQNEAQLEKSRLLSDRFSAERPKGSFSTLEIQRTEQGDSAMYLCASSFRSTSVSYNEQFFGPGTRLTVL.

V and J are TRBV29-1 and TRBJ1-2; D gene unclear. The CDR3 is 15 residues long. Germline V gene sequence: CDR1 SQVTM, CDR2 ANQGSEA. V was clipped by 7 bases and J by 2 bases, with 20 bases between them. DNA of the CDR3: TGCAGCGCTGACCTCGGGCGCGGGTTGAACTATGGCTACACCTTC. This translates into CSADLGRGLNYGYTF.

This chain uses TRBV21-1 with TRBJ2-2; the table's TRBD2 call for D was not verified on the DNA. TRBV21-1 is a recognized pseudogene. The CDR3 runs to 12 residues. CDR3 sequence reads: CAPTGKTGELFF. CDR3 coding DNA: TGTGCCCCCACCGGGAAAACCGGGGAGCTGTTTTTT.

The rearrangement links TRBV6-1 to TRBJ1-6; D is undetermined. In germline, CDR1 is MNHNS, CDR2 SASEGT. This CDR3 spans 13 amino acids. Trimming left V 1 base short and J 9 bases short, with 7 bases between. The CDR3 coding sequence is TGTGCCAGCAGTGAAGGGGTTGGTTCACCCCTCCACTTT. Translated: CASSEGVGSPLHF.

This clone turned up a few times. This CDR3 is CASSRPGTGNYGYTF. The CDR3 region has the DNA TGCGCCAGCAGCCGCCCCGGGACAGGGAACTATGGCTACACCTTC. The chain couples TRBV5-1 to TRBJ1-2; 9 bases are shared with TRBD1. Losses at the gene ends were 4 bases for V and 2 bases for J; bases not matched to a gene: 6. In germline, CDR1 is SGHRS, CDR2 YFSETQ. This CDR3 is built from 15 residues.

In this sample, this clone turned up once. This chain joins TRBV7-9 and TRBJ1-1; the match to TRBD1 covers 10 bases. This CDR3 has 15 amino acids. Germline CDR1 reads SEHNR; CDR2 reads FQNEAQ (reference sequence). Unmatched junction bases numbered 9, after V lost 5 bases and J lost 6 bases. The CDR3 nucleotides read TGTGCCAGCAGCCCCACCGGGACAGGGGTCGCTGAAGCTTTCTTT. Its translation: CASSPTGTGVAEAFF.

The V and J genes are TRBV30 and TRBJ1-2; TRBD1 aligns across 7 bases. V lost 2 bases, J lost 8 bases, and 8 bases stayed unmatched. The CDR3 contains 13 residues. From germline, CDR1 is GTSNPN and CDR2 SVGIG (reference sequence). The CDR3 protein is CAWSINRGGGYTF. CDR3 DNA: TGTGCCTGGAGTATAAACAGGGGCGGGGGCTACACCTTC. The complete variable domain, with remaining parts taken from reference TRBV30 and TRBJ1-2, reads SQTIHQWPATLVQPVGSPLSLECTVEGTSNPNLYWYRQAAGRGLQLLFYSVGIGQISSEVPQNLSASRPQDRQFILSSKKLLLSDSGFYLCAWSINRGGGYTFGSGTRLTVV.